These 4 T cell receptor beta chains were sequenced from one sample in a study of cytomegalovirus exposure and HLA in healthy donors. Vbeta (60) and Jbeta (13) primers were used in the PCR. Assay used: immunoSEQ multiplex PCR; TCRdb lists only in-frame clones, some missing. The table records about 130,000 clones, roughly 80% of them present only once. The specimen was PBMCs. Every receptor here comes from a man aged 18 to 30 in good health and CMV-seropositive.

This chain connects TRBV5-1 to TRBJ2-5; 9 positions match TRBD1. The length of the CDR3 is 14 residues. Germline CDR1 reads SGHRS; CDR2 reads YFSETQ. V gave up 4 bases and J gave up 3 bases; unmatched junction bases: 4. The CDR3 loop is CASSGTGMEETQYF. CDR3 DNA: TGCGCCAGCAGCGGGACAGGGATGGAAGAGACCCAGTACTTC.

The CDR3 is CASRSQGALNTEAFF. The CDR3 nucleotides are TGTGCCAGCAGATCACAGGGGGCCCTGAACACTGAAGCTTTCTTT. This chain connects TRBV7-2 to TRBJ1-1, with TRBD1 matching 9 bases. The CDR3 has 15 residues. Germline CDR1 and CDR2: SGHTA and FQGNSA. V lost 6 bases, J lost 0 bases, and 5 bases stayed unmatched.

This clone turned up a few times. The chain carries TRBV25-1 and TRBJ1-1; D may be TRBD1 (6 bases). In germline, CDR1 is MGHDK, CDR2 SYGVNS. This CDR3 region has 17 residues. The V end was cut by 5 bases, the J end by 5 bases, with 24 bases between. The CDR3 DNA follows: TGTGCCAGCAGTCCCCCGGGTGGGGGGGGCGGTTATACTGAAGCTTTCTTT. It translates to CASSPPGGGGGYTEAFF.

The CDR3 region has the DNA TGTGCCACCAGCAGAGACCCTGGGGCTAGCGGACAAGAGACCCAGTACTTC. Translation gives CATSRDPGASGQETQYF. The chain combines TRBV15 with TRBJ2-5; 7 nucleotides agree with TRBD2. V lost 0 bases to trimming and J lost 2 bases; unmatched junction nucleotides: 9. CDR1 and CDR2 (germline): LNHNV, YYDKDF (reference sequence). The CDR3 covers 17 residues.